Below, 31 T cell receptor beta chains from the same sample are listed, as sequenced in a study of regulatory T cells in long-lasting Graves disease. Time point in this sample: newly diagnosed GD, antithyroid drugs for less than 3 months. From RNA extracted from PBMCs, the TCR library was made. Building of the TCR beta libraries involved iRepertoire HTBI primers and Arm-PCR of CDR3 regions. TCRdb reprocessed the multiplex PCR reads with MiXCR, giving one entry per CDR3 protein. The repertoire has under 450,000 distinct CDR3 sequences, 12% of them found once; the top ten carry approximately 17%. The same sample was also studied in work on T cells in Graves' hyperthyroidism and ophthalmopathy.

The sample in question was peripheral blood mononuclear cells (PBMCs), obtained at new diagnosis, from a patient treated with antithyroid drugs. The source of these receptors is a woman between 18 and 29 years old with Graves disease.

At least ten counts were recorded for this clonotype. Germline and junction disagree at one end, which may indicate a read error. The rearrangement uses TRBV27 and TRBJ2-1; D is possibly TRBD2 (6 bases). In germline, CDR1 is MNHEY, CDR2 SMNVEV (reference sequence). This CDR3 is built from 15 residues. CDR3 protein: CASSLGRTTYNEQFF. The CDR3 DNA reads TGCGCCAGCAGCCTCGGACGGACTACATACAATGAGCAGTTCTTC.

This clonotype was counted many times. This chain joins TRBV12-3 or TRBV12-4 and TRBJ2-4, with 8 positions matching TRBD1. The CDR3 sequence is 14 residues long. Trimming at V came to 3 bases and at J to 6 bases, leaving 4 bases not matched to a gene. CDR3 DNA: TGTGCCAGCAGTTTCCGGACAGGGCTAAACATTCAGTACTTC. It translates to CASSFRTGLNIQYF.

This clonotype was found many times. The chain employs TRBV27 and TRBJ2-4; perhaps TRBD2 as D (5 bases). The germline CDR1 and CDR2 sequences are MNHEY and SMNVEV (reference sequence). Trimming took off 6 bases at V and 8 bases at J, with 17 bases between the two ends. The CDR3 totals 14 residues. The CDR3 DNA follows: TGTGCCAGCAGAACGGGAAGTGGGAGATACATTCAGTACTTC. Translated: CASRTGSGRYIQYF.

This clonotype was counted many times. This CDR3 reads CSARAENYGYTF. In DNA, the CDR3 is TGCAGTGCTAGGGCGGAGAACTATGGCTACACCTTC. The J gene is TRBJ1-2, the V gene TRBV20-1; no clear D. This CDR3 has 12 amino acids. Germline V gene data show CDR1 as DFQATT and CDR2 as SNEGSKA (reference sequence). The ends were cut back, 3 bases at V and 2 bases at J, with 7 bases in the middle.

This clonotype was recorded many times. This chain joins TRBV12-3 or TRBV12-4 and TRBJ2-3; D unclear. This CDR3 is 13 amino acids long. Trimming shortened V by 6 bases and J by 4 bases, and 11 bases separated the two germline ends. CDR3 residues: CASRPQRPDTQYF. CDR3 sequence (DNA): TGTGCCAGCAGACCGCAGCGCCCAGATACGCAGTATTTT.

This clonotype was found many times. This chain connects TRBV4-2 to TRBJ2-1, with 7 positions matching TRBD2. This CDR3 is built from 17 residues. Germline V gene sequence: CDR1 LGHNA, CDR2 YNFKEQ. V was clipped by 2 bases and J by 0 bases; unmatched bases: 7. The CDR3 is CASSQFQSGGSYNEQFF. In DNA, the CDR3 is TGTGCCAGCAGCCAATTTCAATCGGGGGGCTCCTACAATGAGCAGTTCTTC.

In this sample, this clonotype turned up many times. The chain combines TRBV20-1 with TRBJ2-7, with D maybe TRBD1 (5 bases). Germline-derived CDR1 and CDR2 are DFQATT and SNEGSKA (reference sequence). The V gene lost 4 bases and the J gene lost 7 bases, with 20 bases spanning the gap. This CDR3 is 14 amino acids long. The CDR3 DNA reads TGCAGTGCTACCGTCGCGGACAATGTAGGGGAGCAGTACGTC. It specifies CSATVADNVGEQYV.

This clonotype was seen a handful of times. The gene calls are TRBV6-2 or TRBV6-3 and TRBJ2-1; D assignment may be TRBD1 or TRBD2 (7 bases each). The CDR3 is 15 amino acids. V lost 6 bases, J lost 4 bases, and 16 bases lay in between. In germline, CDR1 is MNHEY, CDR2 SVGEGT. The CDR3 is CASRRSGGGYNEQFF. The CDR3 region has the DNA TGTGCCAGCAGGCGCTCAGGGGGAGGGTACAATGAGCAGTTCTTC.

DNA of the CDR3: TGTGCCAGTAGTATAATAGTATCGGAGCAGCCCCAGCATTTT. As protein: CASSIIVSEQPQHF. The chain recombines TRBV19 with TRBJ1-5; no firm D call. Trimming left V 2 bases short and J 7 bases short, with 12 bases between. The length of the CDR3 is 14 residues. In germline, CDR1 is LNHDA, CDR2 SQIVND (reference sequence).

The sample holds many counts of this clonotype. V gene TRBV27 combines with J gene TRBJ1-6; TRBD1 might be the D (6 bases). Trimming took 5 bases from V and 6 from J, leaving 17 bases between them. The V gene's germline CDR1 is MNHEY and CDR2 SMNVEV (reference sequence). CDR3 size: 16 residues. CDR3 nucleotides: TGTGCCAGCAGTCCCTTAGTTGGGACACTTAATTCACCCCTCCACTTT. Amino acid sequence: CASSPLVGTLNSPLHF.

This clonotype was observed at least ten times. The chain has TRBV20-1 and TRBJ2-3, with a tentative D call TRBD2 (5 bases). Germline V CDR1 and CDR2: DFQATT, SNEGSKA (reference sequence). The CDR3 covers 15 residues. V was clipped by 4 bases and J by 0 bases, with 14 bases between them. The CDR3 region is CSAKKAETSTDTQYF. The CDR3 DNA is TGCAGTGCTAAGAAAGCGGAAACTAGCACAGATACGCAGTATTTT.

This clonotype was recorded many times. The V and J genes are TRBV7-6 and TRBJ1-1; tentatively, D is TRBD1 (5 bases). The V gene lost 5 bases and the J gene lost 4 bases, with 17 bases spanning the gap. Per the germline V gene, CDR1 is SGHVS and CDR2 is FNYEAQ. This CDR3 region has 15 residues. Here the CDR3 DNA reads TGTGCCAGCAGCGATCCAGTTGATGGGGGCACTGAAGCTTTCTTT. Translating it yields CASSDPVDGGTEAFF.

Note on this clonotype: At one end the junction does not follow the germline gene, possibly because of a read error. V and J are TRBV4-3 and TRBJ2-5; 9 nucleotides agree with TRBD2. Germline values: CDR1 LGHNA, CDR2 YSLEER. This CDR3 comprises 16 residues. The CDR3 DNA is TGCGCCAGCAGCCCCCGGCGGGGGGGGCTCCAAGGGACCCAGTACTTC. This encodes CASSPRRGGLQGTQYF.

This clonotype was observed many times. The rearrangement joins TRBV27 to TRBJ2-1, with no clear D. With 5 bases removed from V and 0 bases from J, the gap between germline ends came to 17 bases. Germline CDR1 is MNHEY and CDR2 is SMNVEV (reference sequence). CDR3 length: 17 residues. CDR3 sequence: CASSRLATSNSYNEQFF. In DNA, the CDR3 is TGTGCCAGCAGTAGGTTGGCCACCTCTAACTCCTACAATGAGCAGTTCTTC.

The chain uses TRBV7-2 and TRBJ2-1; no clear D. V was trimmed by 5 bases and J by 0 bases, leaving 14 bases between them. The germline V gene encodes CDR1 SGHTA and CDR2 FQGNSA. This CDR3 spans 16 amino acids. CDR3 residues: CASSPFRVSSYNEQFF. For the CDR3, the DNA is TGTGCCAGCAGCCCATTTAGGGTTAGCTCCTACAATGAGCAGTTCTTC.

Ten or more counts support this clonotype. This rearrangement joins TRBV11-2 to TRBJ2-5, with D possibly being TRBD1 or TRBD2 (7 bases each). The germline gives CDR1 SGHAT, CDR2 FQNNGV. The V end was cut by 0 bases, the J end by 4 bases, with 9 bases between. The CDR3 runs 14 residues. CDR3 nucleotides: TGTGCCAGCAGCTTAGACAGGGGGGGAGAGACCCAGTACTTC. Amino acid sequence: CASSLDRGGETQYF.

This clonotype has at least ten counts. The CDR3 sequence: CASRGLAGGYNEQFF. The CDR3 region has the DNA TGTGCCAGCAGGGGACTAGCGGGAGGGTACAATGAGCAGTTCTTC. The rearrangement links TRBV6-2 or TRBV6-3 to TRBJ2-1; TRBD2 agrees at 16 bases. The germline gives CDR1 MNHEY, CDR2 SVGEGT. This CDR3 has 15 amino acids. Germline trimming cut 6 bases from V and 4 bases from J; bases unmatched to any gene: 0.

In its sample, this clonotype was seen many times. The chain links TRBV20-1 to TRBJ2-1; 9 nucleotides match TRBD2. V gave up 2 bases and J gave up 1 base; unmatched junction bases: 3. CDR3 length: 15 amino acids. Germline assignment: CDR1 DFQATT and CDR2 SNEGSKA (reference sequence). The CDR3 region has the DNA TGCAGTGCTAGAAGGCTAGCGGGGTCCTACAATGAGCAGTTCTTC. As protein: CSARRLAGSYNEQFF.

Comment on this clonotype: A much larger clone sits a single nucleotide away, making a read error possible. V gene TRBV6-1 combines with J gene TRBJ2-1; 12 nucleotides match TRBD2. Germline V gene lookup returns CDR1 MNHNS and CDR2 SASEGT. The CDR3 contains 16 residues. V lost 8 bases, J lost 3 bases, and 8 bases stayed unmatched. CDR3 sequence: CASRTELAGGYNEQFF. CDR3 bases: TGTGCCAGCCGCACTGAACTAGCGGGAGGCTACAATGAGCAGTTCTTC.

V and J are TRBV18 and TRBJ2-2; 7 bases match TRBD2. The CDR3 is made up of 16 amino acids. The trim removed 4 bases at V and 4 bases at J, leaving 9 bases unmatched. Germline V lookup: CDR1 KGHSH, CDR2 LQKENI. The CDR3 DNA reads TGTGCCAGCTCACTAACAAGACTAGCTCCCACCGGGGAGCTGTTTTTT. Its translation: CASSLTRLAPTGELFF.

This clonotype has ten or more counts. The V call is TRBV28, the J call TRBJ2-4; 8 bases map to TRBD2. In germline, CDR1 is MDHEN, CDR2 SYDVKM. The CDR3 covers 14 residues. V lost 6 bases, J lost 7 bases, and 8 bases stayed unmatched. CDR3 residues: CASSQGLGRNIQYF. CDR3 bases: TGTGCCAGCAGCCAGGGACTAGGTCGGAACATTCAGTACTTC.

As regards this clonotype: With a much larger clone just one base away, this may be a read error. CDR3 residues: CSASHAGSRSNTEAFF. CDR3 DNA sequence: TGCAGTGCTTCCCATGCGGGTAGTCGATCGAACACTGAAGCTTTCTTT. The gene calls are TRBV20-1 and TRBJ1-1; D call uncertain. V lost 5 bases to trimming and J lost 1 base, with 20 bases between them. Germline-derived CDR1 and CDR2 are DFQATT and SNEGSKA (reference sequence). The CDR3 is 16 amino acids.

This clonotype was counted many times. The rearrangement links TRBV9 to TRBJ2-3; D not certain. CDR1 is SGDLS, CDR2 YYNGEE, per germline. Trimming stripped 1 base from V and 0 bases from J, with 6 bases between. The CDR3 covers 14 residues. DNA of the CDR3: TGTGCCAGCAGCGTACAGACTAGCACAGATACGCAGTATTTT. As protein: CASSVQTSTDTQYF.

This rearrangement joins TRBV7-2 to TRBJ2-4, with TRBD1 as a possible D gene (5 bases). V shed 6 bases and J shed 0 bases, with 24 bases lying between them. Germline V lookup: CDR1 SGHTA, CDR2 FQGNSA. The CDR3 is 19 amino acids. The CDR3 bases are TGTGCCAGCAGTCAAGAGACAGCTTTGACTTATCTAGCCAAAAACATTCAGTACTTC. Its protein is CASSQETALTYLAKNIQYF.

The rearrangement uses TRBV29-1 and TRBJ1-2; 7 bases are a match to TRBD1. Germline V gene sequence: CDR1 SQVTM, CDR2 ANQGSEA. Trimming removed 5 bases from V and 4 bases from J; junction bases left unmatched: 10. The CDR3 consists of 14 residues. The CDR3 spells CSVTTGPLAYGYTF. The CDR3 DNA follows: TGCAGCGTTACGACAGGGCCCTTGGCCTATGGCTACACCTTC.

This clonotype was found many times. The V and J genes are TRBV4-3 and TRBJ2-3; TRBD2 aligns across 10 bases. The germline V gene has CDR1 LGHNA and CDR2 YSLEER. The CDR3 spans 15 residues. After removal of 1 base from V and 7 bases from J, the junction contained 5 bases not matched to a gene. The CDR3 nucleotides read TGCGCCAGCAGCCAAGTCGCTAGCGGGGGTTATACGCAGTATTTT. Residues: CASSQVASGGYTQYF.

This clonotype was detected many times. The chain joins TRBV7-2 to TRBJ1-2; D gene ambiguous. The germline V gene has CDR1 SGHTA and CDR2 FQGNSA. V was cut by 0 bases and J by 0 bases, with 5 bases left in between. The CDR3 totals 14 residues. The CDR3 sequence is CASSLASSNYGYTF. In nucleotides, the CDR3 is TGTGCCAGCAGCTTAGCGTCGTCTAACTATGGCTACACCTTC. Combining the CDR3 with reference TRBV7-2 and TRBJ1-2 gives the whole variable domain GAGVSQSPSNKVTEKGKDVELRCDPISGHTALYWYRQSLGQGLEFLIYFQGNSAPDKSGLPSDRFSAERTGGSVSTLTIQRTQQEDSAVYLCASSLASSNYGYTFGSGTRLTVV.

This clonotype was recorded many times. The chain links TRBV30 to TRBJ1-6; D gene ambiguous. Looked up from germline, CDR1 is GTSNPN and CDR2 is SVGIG (reference sequence). The CDR3 contains 12 residues. V gave up 0 bases and J gave up 8 bases, with 5 bases separating them. The CDR3 DNA reads TGTGCCTGGAGTGTTTTTCATTCACCCCTCCACTTT. It translates to CAWSVFHSPLHF.

Many counts were recorded for this clonotype. The gene calls are TRBV5-5 and TRBJ2-7, with TRBD2 matching 11 bases. This CDR3 region has 15 residues. After removal of 5 bases from V and 0 bases from J, the junction contained 4 bases not matched to a gene. The V gene's germline CDR1 is SGHKS and CDR2 YYEKEE (reference sequence). CDR3 in DNA: TGTGCCAGCAGTTCGGGACTAGCGGTCTCCTACGAGCAGTACTTC. Translation: CASSSGLAVSYEQYF.

This rearrangement joins TRBV28 to TRBJ2-1; TRBD2 aligns across 14 bases. V lost 3 bases and J lost 9; bases outside the gene matches: 16. Per germline, CDR1 MDHEN and CDR2 SYDVKM. This CDR3 has 19 residues. CDR3 in DNA: TGTGCCAGCAGTTTCTTGACATTCCGGGGACTAGCGGGAGAATCTGAGCAGTTCTTC. Translated: CASSFLTFRGLAGESEQFF.

J is TRBJ2-3 and V is TRBV20-1; TRBD2 matches 12 bases. This CDR3 contains 16 residues. From germline, CDR1 is DFQATT and CDR2 SNEGSKA (reference sequence). With 7 bases clipped from V and 1 base from J, the junction kept 9 bases outside the gene matches. The CDR3 coding sequence is TGCAGTGGACTAGCGGGAGTTGGGCAGGGCACAGATACGCAGTATTTT. Its protein product is CSGLAGVGQGTDTQYF.